The next 22 T cell receptor beta chains were all read from a single sample in a study of blood T cell repertoires in COVID-19. Assay: immunoSEQ multiplex PCR; the TCRdb copy retains only in-frame clones and omits some. The data show roughly 220,000 clones, approximately 82% seen once. Sequenced: PBMCs or T cells enriched from blood (not recorded which). The receptors come from a man aged 35-49 years who had recovered from COVID-19.

The V gene is TRBV3-1 (or the pseudogene TRBV3-2), the J gene TRBJ1-2; 8 bases are a match to TRBD1. The CDR3 contains 14 residues. Trimming at V came to 4 bases and at J to 2 bases, leaving 3 bases not matched to a gene. Germline-derived CDR1 and CDR2 are LGHDT and YNNKEL (reference sequence). CDR3 in amino acids: CASSRRQGNYGYTF. The CDR3 DNA reads TGTGCCAGCAGCCGTCGACAGGGGAACTATGGCTACACCTTC.

V usage is TRBV3-1 (or the pseudogene TRBV3-2) and J usage is TRBJ1-5; 10 nucleotides line up with TRBD1. The CDR3 runs to 15 residues. Germline V gene lookup returns CDR1 LGHDT and CDR2 YNNKEL (reference sequence). V was clipped by 4 bases and J by 3 bases; unmatched bases: 3. CDR3 sequence (DNA): TGTGCCAGCAGCCCGACAGGGGGCTTCAATCAGCCCCAGCATTTT. This sequence encodes CASSPTGGFNQPQHF.

V gene TRBV21-1 combines with J gene TRBJ1-5; TRBD1, the table's D call, lacks a check against the DNA. TRBV21-1 is recorded as a pseudogene. The length of the CDR3 is 14 residues. The CDR3 DNA reads as TGTGCCAGCATCCCCCGACAGGGGCATCAGCCCCAGCATTTT. Translated: CASIPRQGHQPQHF.

V and J are TRBV2 and TRBJ2-5, with 11 nucleotides matching TRBD1. CDR3 length: 15 residues. Germline lookup yields CDR1 SNHLY and CDR2 FYNNEI. The V and J ends lost 2 bases and 5 bases, in that order; junction bases with no gene match: 4. The CDR3 DNA sequence: TGTGCCAGCAGTGAATTGGACAGGGGGCAGGAGACCCAGTACTTC. Amino acids: CASSELDRGQETQYF.

This clone was recorded only once. The CDR3 sequence is CASSPRTLQETQYF. CDR3 DNA: TGTGCCAGCAGCCCGAGGACTCTTCAAGAGACCCAGTACTTC. The chain links TRBV21-1 to TRBJ2-5; the table's D call, TRBD2, was not checked against the DNA. TRBV21-1 corresponds to a pseudogene. CDR3 size: 14 residues.

This chain links TRBV4-1 with TRBJ2-2; D gene ambiguous. Germline CDR1 is MGHRA and CDR2 is YSYEKL. The V gene lost 0 bases and the J gene lost 1 base, with 12 bases spanning the gap. The CDR3 runs to 17 residues. CDR3 protein: CASSQDVTYQNTGELFF. The CDR3 DNA is TGCGCCAGCAGCCAAGATGTTACTTATCAGAACACCGGGGAGCTGTTTTTT.

The J gene is TRBJ1-6, the V gene TRBV27; D gene ambiguous. CDR1 and CDR2 from the germline V gene are MNHEY and SMNVEV (reference sequence). Trimming shortened V by 6 bases and J by 4 bases, and 13 bases separated the two germline ends. This CDR3 has 15 residues. CDR3 protein: CASSPNRNYNSPLHF. In DNA, the CDR3 is TGTGCCAGCAGCCCTAACAGAAATTATAATTCACCCCTCCACTTT.

The rearrangement uses TRBV4-1 and TRBJ2-4, with 12 bases that match TRBD2. Germline V gene lookup returns CDR1 MGHRA and CDR2 YSYEKL. The ends lost 4 bases at V and 6 bases at J; junction bases unmatched: 4. The CDR3 length is 15 residues. CDR3 loop: CASSLLAGGINIQYF. The DNA of the CDR3 is TGCGCCAGCAGCCTACTAGCGGGGGGAATAAACATTCAGTACTTC.

In this sample, this clone turned up once. The chain carries TRBV6-5 and TRBJ1-5, with D perhaps TRBD1 (6 bases). Germline values: CDR1 MNHEY, CDR2 SVGAGI. This CDR3 is built from 14 residues. The V gene lost 6 bases and the J gene lost 7 bases, with 16 bases spanning the gap. The CDR3 reads CASRSGGSGQPQHF. The DNA of the CDR3 is TGTGCCAGCAGGTCGGGGGGCTCGGGACAGCCCCAGCATTTT.

The rearrangement joins TRBV6-5 to TRBJ2-7; D possibly corresponds to TRBD1 (6 bases). Germline V gene sequence: CDR1 MNHEY, CDR2 SVGAGI. V shed 3 bases and J shed 6 bases, with 12 bases lying between them. The CDR3 extends over 13 amino acids. CDR3 DNA sequence: TGTGCCAGCAGTTATTATAGACAGGCCGAGCAGTACTTC. Its translation: CASSYYRQAEQYF.

Many counts were recorded for this clone. The V gene is TRBV24-1, the J gene TRBJ1-5; TRBD1 matches at 7 bases. V was pared by 9 bases and J by 9 bases, with 10 bases of the junction left unmatched. The CDR3 spans 13 residues. The germline gives CDR1 KGHDR, CDR2 SFDVKD. The CDR3 loop is CATQGDGLTPQHF. CDR3 nucleotides: TGTGCCACCCAGGGGGACGGGCTTACGCCCCAGCATTTT.

The gene calls are TRBV7-8 and TRBJ2-4; perhaps TRBD2 as D (6 bases). The CDR3 totals 16 residues. Per the germline V gene, CDR1 is SGHVS and CDR2 is FQNEAQ. The V end lost 5 bases, the J end lost 0 bases, and 14 bases lay between the germline ends. CDR3 DNA: TGTGCCAGCAGCCCAGGACTACCGCTAGCCAAAAACATTCAGTACTTC. This sequence encodes CASSPGLPLAKNIQYF.

To note about this clone: Other DNA sequences in the sample encode the same CDR3. V gene TRBV28 combines with J gene TRBJ1-3; 7 bases align to TRBD1. CDR1 and CDR2 (germline): MDHEN, SYDVKM. This CDR3 has 14 residues. J was trimmed by 4 bases and V by 4 bases; bases with no gene match: 4. For the CDR3, the DNA is TGTGCCAGCAGTTCTACAGGGGTGGGAAACACCATATATTTT. Encoded protein: CASSSTGVGNTIYF.

The V call is TRBV11-2, the J call TRBJ1-1; D may be TRBD1 (5 bases). Germline V gives CDR1 SGHAT, CDR2 FQNNGV. Trimming removed 5 bases from V and 1 base from J, with 11 bases in between. The CDR3 sequence is 14 residues long. This chain's CDR3 is CASSRTPPNTEAFF. The CDR3 DNA follows: TGTGCCAGCAGCCGGACACCTCCGAACACTGAAGCTTTCTTT.

The chain joins TRBV2 to TRBJ1-5; D may be TRBD1 (5 bases). The CDR3 covers 17 residues. Germline lookup yields CDR1 SNHLY and CDR2 FYNNEI. Between the trimmed V and J ends, which lost 6 bases and 4 bases, there was a span of 22 bases. CDR3 DNA sequence: TGTGCCAGCAGGACCGGGGGAGGCAGGGTTCAGAATCAGCCCCAGCATTTT. Its protein product is CASRTGGGRVQNQPQHF.

CDR3 residues: CASSSEASGRTNEQFF. The CDR3 region has the DNA TGTGCCAGCAGCTCAGAGGCTAGCGGGAGGACCAATGAGCAGTTCTTC. The chain links TRBV7-9 to TRBJ2-1, with 11 bases that match TRBD2. The CDR3 is 16 residues long. Germline-derived CDR1 and CDR2 are SEHNR and FQNEAQ (reference sequence). The junction had 8 bases not matched to a gene; V was cut back by 4 bases and J by 6 bases. Full variable domain (outside the CDR3, taken from reference TRBV7-9 and TRBJ2-1): DTGVSQNPRHKITKRGQNVTFRCDPISEHNRLYWYRQTLGQGPEFLTYFQNEAQLEKSRLLSDRFSAERPKGSFSTLEIQRTEQGDSAMYLCASSSEASGRTNEQFFGPGTRLTVL.

The chain carries TRBV27 and TRBJ2-7, with 9 nucleotides matching TRBD2. Germline V lookup: CDR1 MNHEY, CDR2 SMNVEV (reference sequence). This CDR3 contains 17 residues. Unmatched junction bases numbered 13, after V lost 6 bases and J lost 1 base. This chain's CDR3 is CASSPRGVAGVSYEQYF. Here the CDR3 DNA reads TGTGCCAGCAGCCCACGCGGAGTAGCGGGAGTGTCCTACGAGCAGTACTTC.

This clone was picked up a small number of times. The rearrangement uses TRBV7-9 and TRBJ2-2; D is possibly TRBD2 (5 bases). This CDR3 has 16 amino acids. Trimming took off 2 bases at V and 2 bases at J, with 12 bases between the two ends. The V gene's germline CDR1 is SEHNR and CDR2 FQNEAQ (reference sequence). The DNA of the CDR3 is TGTGCCAGCAGCTTATATCAGGACTTCAACACCGGGGAGCTGTTTTTT. It is translated as CASSLYQDFNTGELFF.

This chain uses TRBV2 with TRBJ1-1; tentatively, D is TRBD1 (6 bases). Trimming took off 7 bases at V and 1 base at J, with 10 bases between the two ends. In germline, CDR1 is SNHLY, CDR2 FYNNEI. The CDR3 consists of 13 residues. CDR3 nucleotides: TGTGCCAGCACCCAAGGGGGGAACACTGAAGCTTTCTTT. Encoded protein: CASTQGGNTEAFF.

CDR3 sequence reads: CASSQTAGGAYEQYF. As DNA, the CDR3 is TGCGCCAGCAGCCAAACAGCGGGTGGCGCCTACGAGCAGTACTTC. The rearrangement links TRBV4-1 to TRBJ2-7; a possible D gene is TRBD2 (6 bases). CDR1 is MGHRA and CDR2 is YSYEKL in the germline V gene. The CDR3 is 15 amino acids. V was clipped by 2 bases and J by 2 bases, with 13 bases between them.

The V and J genes are TRBV5-1 and TRBJ2-4, with TRBD2 identical over 13 bases. Germline V gene sequence: CDR1 SGHRS, CDR2 YFSETQ. The CDR3 loop spans 20 amino acids. V lost 0 bases, J lost 1 base, and 10 bases stayed unmatched. This CDR3 reads CASSLESTSGGAGAKNIQYF. The DNA for the CDR3 is TGCGCCAGCAGCTTGGAATCTACTAGCGGGGGGGCCGGGGCCAAAAACATTCAGTACTTC.

The J gene is TRBJ2-7, the V gene TRBV5-3; 9 bases agree with TRBD1. TRBV5-3 has ORF status, its function being uncertain. The CDR3 runs 15 residues. The V and J ends lost 4 bases and 2 bases, in that order; junction bases with no gene match: 7. For the CDR3, the DNA is TGTGCCAGAAGCGACCGGGACAGGGACACCTACGAGCAGTACTTC. This sequence encodes CARSDRDRDTYEQYF.